This TCR beta chain was profiled in a study of regulatory T cells in long-lasting Graves disease. This clonotype came up many times. The CDR3 extends over 13 amino acids. V was clipped by 4 bases and J by 3 bases, with 13 bases between them. Germline loops: CDR1 SQVTM, CDR2 ANQGSEA. Time point specified: persistent/refractory GD, antithyroid drugs over 5 years with positive TRAb. PBMC RNA served as the TCR library source. Arm-PCR of CDR3 regions and iRepertoire HTBI primers were the basis on which TCR beta libraries were built. TCRdb ran MiXCR on the multiplex PCR reads and lists one entry per CDR3 protein. The profile covers roughly 400,000 distinct CDR3 sequences, with about 21% appearing a single time and roughly an eighth taken by the ten largest.

The clonotype originates from a female donor with Graves disease. Source: peripheral blood mononuclear cells (PBMCs), taken when the disease was refractory, from a patient treated with antithyroid drugs. The rearrangement uses TRBV29-1 and TRBJ2-7, with a tentative D call TRBD2 (6 bases). The CDR3: CSVGGLGGYEQYF. The CDR3 DNA is TGCAGCGTTGGAGGGTTGGGGGGCTACGAGCAGTACTTC.